This is a list of T cell receptor beta chains from one sample in a study of control samples from healthy donors and cancer patients. Profiling relied on immunoSEQ multiplex PCR, and the TCRdb table lists in-frame clones only, not all of them. The data hold around 99,000 clones, with around 89% observed a single time. The sample comprised blood. These receptors all stem from a woman aged 45-65 years in good health. CDR3s include the opening cysteine and the closing phenylalanine or tryptophan. Each record gives: clone size, J gene, D gene, V gene, CDR3 protein, CDR3 DNA. The D gene is left open where the match is weak. For some rows the clone size is stated as once, few or many, or as a class when expanded; others skip it.

-,TRBJ2-1,-,TRBV4-3,CASSQEGGAPGKNEQFF,TGCGCCAGCAGCCAAGAAGGGGGAGCCCCGGGGAAGAATGAGCAGTTCTTC
-,TRBJ1-1,TRBD1,TRBV24-1,CATKRGQGTEAFF,TGTGCCACCAAGAGGGGGCAGGGCACTGAAGCTTTCTTT
-,TRBJ1-4,-,TRBV29-1,CSVGVSPLANEKLFF,TGCAGCGTTGGGGTCTCCCCCCTAGCGAATGAAAAACTGTTTTTT
-,TRBJ2-7,TRBD1,TRBV5-6,CASRRTGTRGYGQYF,TGTGCCAGCAGACGGACAGGGACAAGGGGTTACGGGCAGTACTTC
-,TRBJ2-5,-,TRBV2,CASNIGGRLETQYF,TGTGCCAGCAACATCGGGGGTCGTCTTGAGACCCAGTACTTC
-,TRBJ2-1,-,TRBV12-2,CASRFDESSYNEQFF,TGTGCAAGTCGCTTCGACGAGAGCTCCTACAATGAGCAGTTCTTC
-,TRBJ1-2,-,TRBV6-4,CASSENTGSYGYTF,TGTGCCAGCAGTGAGAATACAGGGAGCTATGGCTACACCTTC
-,TRBJ2-7,-,TRBV5-6,CASSGANEQYF,TGTGCCAGCAGCGGGGCCAACGAGCAGTACTTC
-,TRBJ1-5,-,TRBV6-5,CASKTSGPGQPQHF,TGTGCCAGCAAGACTTCAGGGCCTGGCCAGCCCCAGCATTTT
once,TRBJ1-1,-,TRBV5-1,CASSPEGRNTEAFF,TGCGCCAGCAGCCCTGAGGGACGTAACACTGAAGCTTTCTTT
few,TRBJ2-3,-,TRBV4-1,CASSQQGGSGGRTDTQYF,TGCGCCAGCAGCCAACAAGGAGGTTCGGGGGGCCGAACAGATACGCAGTATTTT
-,TRBJ2-1,-,TRBV20-1,CSASTGDYNEQFF,TGCAGTGCTAGTACGGGAGACTACAATGAGCAGTTCTTC
-,TRBJ2-3,TRBD2,TRBV30,CAWNSGRAVDTQYF,TGTGCCTGGAATAGCGGGAGGGCCGTAGATACGCAGTATTTT
-,TRBJ1-1,-,TRBV25-1,CASSEWYEAFF,TGTGCCAGCAGTGAATGGTATGAAGCTTTCTTT
-,TRBJ2-1,-,TRBV7-2,CASSLVGEWAYNEQFF,TGTGCCAGCAGCTTAGTAGGGGAATGGGCCTACAATGAGCAGTTCTTC
-,TRBJ2-1,TRBD2,TRBV13,CASSSYSGAGNEQFF,TGTGCCAGCAGCTCCTATAGCGGGGCTGGCAATGAGCAGTTCTTC
once,TRBJ1-5,TRBD1,TRBV4-3,CASSETGDQPQHF,TGCGCCAGCAGCGAAACAGGGGATCAGCCCCAGCATTTT
-,TRBJ2-1,TRBD2,TRBV9,CASSEGSLAGRYEQFF,TGTGCCAGCAGTGAGGGGTCACTAGCGGGAAGGTATGAGCAGTTCTTC
-,TRBJ2-3,TRBD1,TRBV13,CASRGQVGGGTQYF,TGTGCCAGCCGCGGACAGGTCGGCGGCGGTACGCAGTATTTT
-,TRBJ2-1,-,TRBV29-1,CSAGPVNEQFF,TGCAGCGCTGGCCCCGTCAATGAGCAGTTCTTC
-,TRBJ1-5,-,TRBV7-2,CASSLEIGYGNQPQHF,TGTGCCAGCAGCTTAGAAATAGGGTACGGCAATCAGCCCCAGCATTTT
once,TRBJ1-2,TRBD1,TRBV3-1/TRBV3-2,CASSAGTGDYGYTF,TGTGCCAGCAGCGCCGGGACAGGGGACTATGGCTACACCTTC
-,TRBJ2-6,-,TRBV11-2,CASSFRGATVSGANVLTF,TGTGCCAGCAGCTTCCGTGGAGCGACGGTGTCAGGGGCCAACGTCCTGACTTTC
-,TRBJ1-5,-,TRBV7-8,CASSLGRQGGKPQHF,TGTGCCAGCAGCTTAGGGAGGCAGGGTGGTAAGCCCCAGCATTTT
-,TRBJ1-4,TRBD1,TRBV3-1/TRBV3-2,CASTEGGQGQKLFF,TGTGCCAGCACCGAGGGGGGACAGGGGCAAAAACTGTTTTTT